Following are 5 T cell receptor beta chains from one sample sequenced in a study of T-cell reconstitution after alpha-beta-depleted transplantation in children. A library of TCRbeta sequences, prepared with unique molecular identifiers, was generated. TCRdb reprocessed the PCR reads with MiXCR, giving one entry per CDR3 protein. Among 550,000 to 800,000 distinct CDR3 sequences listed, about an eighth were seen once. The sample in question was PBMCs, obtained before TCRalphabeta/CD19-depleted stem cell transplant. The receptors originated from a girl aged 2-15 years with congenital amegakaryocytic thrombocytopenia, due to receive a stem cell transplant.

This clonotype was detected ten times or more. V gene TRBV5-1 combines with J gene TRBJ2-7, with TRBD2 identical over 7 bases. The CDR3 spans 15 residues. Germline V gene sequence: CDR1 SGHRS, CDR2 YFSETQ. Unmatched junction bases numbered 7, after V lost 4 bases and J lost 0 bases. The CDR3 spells CASSVGTTLSYEQYF. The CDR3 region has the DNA TGCGCCAGCAGCGTTGGGACTACTCTCTCCTACGAGCAGTACTTC.

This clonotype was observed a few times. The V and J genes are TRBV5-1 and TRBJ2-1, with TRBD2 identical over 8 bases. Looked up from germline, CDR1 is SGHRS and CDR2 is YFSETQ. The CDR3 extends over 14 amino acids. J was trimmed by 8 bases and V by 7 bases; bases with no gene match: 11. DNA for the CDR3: TGCGCCAGCGGAGGCGGTAGCGGGAACGATGAGCAGTTCTTC. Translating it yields CASGGGSGNDEQFF.

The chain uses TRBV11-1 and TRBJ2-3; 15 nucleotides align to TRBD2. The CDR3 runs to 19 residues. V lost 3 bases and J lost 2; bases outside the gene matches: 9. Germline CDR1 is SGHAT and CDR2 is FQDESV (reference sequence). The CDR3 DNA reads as TGTGCCAGCAGCTTTCCGGGACTAGCGGGAGGACTTTTCACAGATACGCAGTATTTT. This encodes CASSFPGLAGGLFTDTQYF.

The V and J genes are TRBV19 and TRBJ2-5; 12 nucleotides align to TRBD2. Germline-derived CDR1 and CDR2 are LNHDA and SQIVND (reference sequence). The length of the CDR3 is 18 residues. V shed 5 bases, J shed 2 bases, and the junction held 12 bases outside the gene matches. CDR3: CASSGTHGLAGRQETQYF. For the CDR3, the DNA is TGTGCCAGTAGTGGGACCCACGGACTAGCGGGAAGACAAGAGACCCAGTACTTC.

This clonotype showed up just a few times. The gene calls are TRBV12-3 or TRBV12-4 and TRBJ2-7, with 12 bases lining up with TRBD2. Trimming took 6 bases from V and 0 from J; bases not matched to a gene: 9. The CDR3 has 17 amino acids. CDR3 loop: CASRSYGLAGNSYEQYF. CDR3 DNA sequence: TGTGCCAGCAGATCCTATGGACTAGCGGGGAACTCCTACGAGCAGTACTTC.